This T cell receptor (beta chain) is from a study of circulating and synovial CD4+ cells in juvenile arthritis (dated by TCRdb to 2013 to 2014). For context, the study as a whole: Within each patient, the TCRbeta CDR3 repertoires of synovial CD4 T cells, bulk blood CD4 T cells and circulating HLA-DR+ CD4 T cells were compared. Repertoire sequencing aimed to confirm that a circulating synovial-like CD4 T cell subset was enriched in synovial clonotypes. Study-level results and caveats: Because overlap with synovium was found to increase with sequencing depth, the full repertoire overlap was likely underestimated by the measured shared-clonotype fractions. Circulating pathogenic-like lymphocytes clustered together with synovial T cells, and compared with bulk blood, the circulating pathogenic-like lymphocytes shared a substantially higher fraction of CDR3 sequences with synovium. Traditional Vbeta family usage analysis did not detect the difference between circulating pathogenic-like lymphocytes and bulk blood T cells. Because T cell genome counts in CPL samples and bulk blood CD4 samples differed by at least an order of magnitude, sample-size effects were addressed. Synovial and circulating pathogenic-like lymphocyte repertoires were less diverse than bulk blood CD4 repertoires, with some CPL samples as oligoclonal as synovium.

Donors of the sequenced samples were patients with active juvenile idiopathic arthritis. Right after thawing, the cells went straight into sorting, and Live/Dead Fixable Near-IR Stain was used to exclude dead cells. As regards this clone: Its recognized antigen is unknown. Base qualities are missing; no much larger clone stands one base away.

V lost 5 bases and J lost 8 bases, and the count of bases not matched to a germline gene is 7. The CDR3 runs 14 residues from the cysteine to the phenylalanine. The retained sequence is limited to the CDR3, 42 bases, with the frame set at the first base. CDR1 MNHEY and CDR2 SVGAGI are derived from the germline V gene. Libraries came from the immunoSEQ multiplex PCR assay. An external provider performed TCRbeta CDR3 sequencing as a commercial service. As for how the authors treated the data: The analyses relied on productive nucleotide sequences along with amino acid sequences obtained through in silico translation. To equalise sample size, diversity was assessed as Renyi entropy across alpha values by taking the median of 200 repeated subsamples. For clustering, the distance between each pair of repertoires was computed as one minus the Chao-modified Jaccard index, which corrected for under-sampling. Frequency-weighted overlap with synovial clonotypes was computed at 200 sample sizes with 200 draws without replacement at each size, and the value at the size of the smaller sample was reported. As stored in TCRdb, this immuneACCESS dataset retains in-frame rearrangements with V and J assigned. A fraction of the clones does not appear; measured against another copy, unresolved V genes explain less than half of the discrepancy, and the remainder lacks a known reason. V and J calls and clone size follow that table, whereas D and trimming were derived from the DNA. Here the sample has 14,000 or so clones; roughly 83% occur a single time. Roughly 3.6% of the sample is taken by the ten largest.

The sequence is built from TRBV6-5 and TRBJ1-1; TRBD1 aligns with 11 central bases. The sample consisted of CD4+ T cells from synovial fluid. The sequence came from a human patient with juvenile idiopathic arthritis. Some clones in this sample may be carry-over from other donors' samples. The CDR3 here reads CASSEPGQGVEAFF. The DNA reads TGTGCCAGCAGTGAACCGGGACAGGGGGTAGAAGCTTTCTTT.